This T cell receptor (beta chain) was obtained from a study of T cell changes during pregnancy in multiple sclerosis (dated by TCRdb to the late 2010s). Study-wide context: In women with multiple sclerosis, the researchers looked at how the T cell repertoire shifted as pregnancy progressed.

Library generation was performed with the immunoSEQ multiplex PCR assay. TCRdb took over this immuneACCESS table, retaining in-frame rearrangements with V and J assigned. Such tables are incomplete; in checked studies, under half of the missing clones stem from an unresolved V gene, and the remainder is unexplained. The sample includes tens of thousands of clones, with roughly 90% observed a single time. The ten largest clones take up roughly 2.7% of the sample. V lost 1 base and J lost 4 bases; the stretch between them is 8 bases long. CDR1 MGHRA and CDR2 YSYEKL were looked up in the germline V gene. The CDR3, cysteine through phenylalanine, is 14 amino acids long. The sequence is cut down to CDR3 DNA, 42 bases in frame from base 1. In the case of this clone: There is no known antigen for this receptor. No base quality information exists; no much larger clone differs at one position.

Recombination linked TRBV4-1 to TRBJ2-1; there is no confident call for the D gene. The sequence derives from a female donor in good health, enrolled as a control in a pregnancy study. The sequenced sample was peripheral blood, obtained in the second trimester of pregnancy. The DNA reads as follows: TGCGCCAGCAGCCAAGGATCGAGTTACAATGAGCAGTTCTTC. Protein translation: CASSQGSSYNEQFF.